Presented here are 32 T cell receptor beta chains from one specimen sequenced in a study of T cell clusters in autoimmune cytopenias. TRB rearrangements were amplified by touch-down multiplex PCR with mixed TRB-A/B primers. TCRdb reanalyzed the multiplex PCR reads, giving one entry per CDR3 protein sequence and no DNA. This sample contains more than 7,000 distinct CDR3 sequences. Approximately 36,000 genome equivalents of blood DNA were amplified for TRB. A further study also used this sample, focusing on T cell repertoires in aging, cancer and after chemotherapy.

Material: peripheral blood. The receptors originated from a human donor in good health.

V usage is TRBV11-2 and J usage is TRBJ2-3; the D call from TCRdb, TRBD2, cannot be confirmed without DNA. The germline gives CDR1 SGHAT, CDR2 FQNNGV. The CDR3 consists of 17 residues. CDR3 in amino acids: CASSPPLIWLAPDTQYF.

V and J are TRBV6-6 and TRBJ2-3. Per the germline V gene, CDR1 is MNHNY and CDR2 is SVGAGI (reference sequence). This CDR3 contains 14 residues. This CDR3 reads CASSYSGQTDTQYF.

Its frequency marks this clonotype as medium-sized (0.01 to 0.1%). CDR3 region: CAWSLRKASGGTGELFF. The chain has TRBV30 and TRBJ2-2; the TCRdb D gene call, TRBD2, has no DNA to confirm it. Germline CDR1 is GTSNPN and CDR2 is SVGIG (reference sequence). The CDR3 spans 17 residues.

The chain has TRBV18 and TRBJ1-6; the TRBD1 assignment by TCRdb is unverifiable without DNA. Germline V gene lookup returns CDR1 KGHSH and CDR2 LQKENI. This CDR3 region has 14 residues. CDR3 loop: CASSQSAGDSPLHF.

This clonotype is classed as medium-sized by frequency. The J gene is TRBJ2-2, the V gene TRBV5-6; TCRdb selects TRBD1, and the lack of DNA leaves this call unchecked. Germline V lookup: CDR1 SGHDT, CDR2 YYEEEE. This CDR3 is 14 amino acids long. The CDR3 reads CASSSQGGTGELFF.

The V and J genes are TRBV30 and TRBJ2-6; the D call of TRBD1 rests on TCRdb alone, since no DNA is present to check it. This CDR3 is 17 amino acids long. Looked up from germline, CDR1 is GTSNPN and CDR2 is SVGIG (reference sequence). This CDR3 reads CAWTRGRSRSGANVLTF.

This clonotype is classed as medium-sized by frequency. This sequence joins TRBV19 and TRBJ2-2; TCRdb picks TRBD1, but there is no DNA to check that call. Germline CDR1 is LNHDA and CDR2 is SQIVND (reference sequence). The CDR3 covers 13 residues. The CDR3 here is CASSSGGAGELFF. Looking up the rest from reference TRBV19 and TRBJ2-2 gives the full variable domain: DGGITQSPKYLFRKEGQNVTLSCEQNLNHDAMYWYRQDPGQGLRLIYYSQIVNDFQKGDIAEGYSVSREKKESFPLTVTSAQKNPTAFYLCASSSGGAGELFFGEGSRLTVL.

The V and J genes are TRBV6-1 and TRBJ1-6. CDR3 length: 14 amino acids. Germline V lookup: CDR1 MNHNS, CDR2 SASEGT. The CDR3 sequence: CASSRTVDNSPLHF.

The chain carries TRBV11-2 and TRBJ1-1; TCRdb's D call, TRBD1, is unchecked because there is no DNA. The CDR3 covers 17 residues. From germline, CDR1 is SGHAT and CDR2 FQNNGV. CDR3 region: CASSSQMFQVPRHVAFF.

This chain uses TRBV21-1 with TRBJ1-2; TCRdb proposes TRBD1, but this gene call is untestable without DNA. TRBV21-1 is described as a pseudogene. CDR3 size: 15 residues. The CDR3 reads CASSKPKRGPRGYTF.

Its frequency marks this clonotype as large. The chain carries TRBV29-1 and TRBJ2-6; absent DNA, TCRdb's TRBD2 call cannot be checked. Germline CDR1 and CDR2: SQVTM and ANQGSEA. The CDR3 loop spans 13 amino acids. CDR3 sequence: CSALRAGANVLTF.

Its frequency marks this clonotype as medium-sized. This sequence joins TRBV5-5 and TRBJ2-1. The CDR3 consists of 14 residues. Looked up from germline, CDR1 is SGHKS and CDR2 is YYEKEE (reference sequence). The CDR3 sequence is CASSLVPTNNEQFF.

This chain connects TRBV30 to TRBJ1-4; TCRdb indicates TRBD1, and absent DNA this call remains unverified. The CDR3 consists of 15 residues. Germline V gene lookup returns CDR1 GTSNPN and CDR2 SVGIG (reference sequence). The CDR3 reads CAWSSQGATNEKLFF. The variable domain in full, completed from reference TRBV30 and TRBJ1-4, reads SQTIHQWPATLVQPVGSPLSLECTVEGTSNPNLYWYRQAAGRGLQLLFYSVGIGQISSEVPQNLSASRPQDRQFILSSKKLLLSDSGFYLCAWSSQGATNEKLFFGSGTQLSVL.

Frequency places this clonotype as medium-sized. The CDR3 here is CSVKSGGAGELFF. This chain links TRBV29-1 with TRBJ2-2; TCRdb reports TRBD1, a call that lacks DNA to check it against. The CDR3 sequence is 13 residues long. The germline V gene has CDR1 SQVTM and CDR2 ANQGSEA.

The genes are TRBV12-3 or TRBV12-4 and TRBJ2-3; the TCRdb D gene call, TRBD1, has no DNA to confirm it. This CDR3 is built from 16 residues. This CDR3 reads CASSFFGGGGTDTQYF.

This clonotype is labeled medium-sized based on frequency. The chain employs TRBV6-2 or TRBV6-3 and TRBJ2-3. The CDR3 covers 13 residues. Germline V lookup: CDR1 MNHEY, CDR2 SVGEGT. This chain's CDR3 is CASSPLSTDTQYF.

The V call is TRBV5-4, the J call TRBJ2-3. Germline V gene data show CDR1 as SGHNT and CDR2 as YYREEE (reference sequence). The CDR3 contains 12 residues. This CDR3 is CASSSSTDTQYF.

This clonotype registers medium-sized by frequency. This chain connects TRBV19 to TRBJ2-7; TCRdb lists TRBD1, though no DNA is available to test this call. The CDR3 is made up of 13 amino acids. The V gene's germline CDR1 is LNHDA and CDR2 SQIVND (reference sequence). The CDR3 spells CASSVDRGYEQYF.

CDR3 loop: CASSLDRIDGANVLTF. The gene calls are TRBV6-2 or TRBV6-3 and TRBJ2-6; TCRdb calls TRBD1, which cannot be checked without DNA. The CDR3 extends over 16 amino acids. Germline V gene sequence: CDR1 MNHEY, CDR2 SVGEGT.

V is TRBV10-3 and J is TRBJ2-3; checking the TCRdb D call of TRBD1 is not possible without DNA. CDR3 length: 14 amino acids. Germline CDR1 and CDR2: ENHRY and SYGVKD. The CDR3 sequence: CAISGGTVTDTQYF.

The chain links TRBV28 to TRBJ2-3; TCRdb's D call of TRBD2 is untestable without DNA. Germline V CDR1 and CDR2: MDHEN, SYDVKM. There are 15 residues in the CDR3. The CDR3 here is CASSFRRGGGDTQYF. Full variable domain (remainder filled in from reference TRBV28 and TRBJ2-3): DVKVTQSSRYLVKRTGEKVFLECVQDMDHENMFWYRQDPGLGLRLIYFSYDVKMKEKGDIPEGYSVSREKKERFSLILESASTNQTSMYLCASSFRRGGGDTQYFGPGTRLTVL.

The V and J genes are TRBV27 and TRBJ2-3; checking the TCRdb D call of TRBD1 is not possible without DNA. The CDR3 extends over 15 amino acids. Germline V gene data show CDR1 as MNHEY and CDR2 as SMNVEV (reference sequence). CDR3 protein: CAAGGNLHGVDAQYF.

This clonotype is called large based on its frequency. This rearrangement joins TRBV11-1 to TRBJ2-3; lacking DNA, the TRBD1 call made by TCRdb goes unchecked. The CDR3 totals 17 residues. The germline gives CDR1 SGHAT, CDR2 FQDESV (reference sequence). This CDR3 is CASSLKPHGTNTDTQYF.

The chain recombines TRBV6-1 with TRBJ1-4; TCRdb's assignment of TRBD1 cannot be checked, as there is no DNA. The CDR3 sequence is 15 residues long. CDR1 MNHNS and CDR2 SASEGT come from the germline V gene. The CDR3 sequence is CASSPVGGTDEKLFF.

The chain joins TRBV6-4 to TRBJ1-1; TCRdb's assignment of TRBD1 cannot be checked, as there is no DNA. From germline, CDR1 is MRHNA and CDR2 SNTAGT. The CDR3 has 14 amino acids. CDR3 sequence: CASSEGGSNTEAFF.

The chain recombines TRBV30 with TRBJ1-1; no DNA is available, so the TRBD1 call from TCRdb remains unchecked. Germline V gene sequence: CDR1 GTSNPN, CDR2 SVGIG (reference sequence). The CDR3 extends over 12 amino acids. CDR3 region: CAWSQRGTEAFF.

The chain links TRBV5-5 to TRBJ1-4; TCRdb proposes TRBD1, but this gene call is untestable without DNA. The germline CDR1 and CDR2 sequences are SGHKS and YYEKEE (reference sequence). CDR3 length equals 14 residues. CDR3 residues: CASSRDRGVEKLFF.

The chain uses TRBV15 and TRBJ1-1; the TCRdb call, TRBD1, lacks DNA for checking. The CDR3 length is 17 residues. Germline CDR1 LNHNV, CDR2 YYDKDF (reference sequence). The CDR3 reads CATSRGRVGQGLPEAFF.

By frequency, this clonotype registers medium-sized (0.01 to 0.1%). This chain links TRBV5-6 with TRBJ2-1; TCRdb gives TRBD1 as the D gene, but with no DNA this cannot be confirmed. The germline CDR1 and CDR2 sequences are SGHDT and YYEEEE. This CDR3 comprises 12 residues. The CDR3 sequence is CASSYPAGEQFF.

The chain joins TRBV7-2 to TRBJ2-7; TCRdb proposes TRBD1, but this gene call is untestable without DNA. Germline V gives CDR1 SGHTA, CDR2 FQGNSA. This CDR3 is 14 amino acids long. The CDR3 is CASSLDRGPYEQYF.

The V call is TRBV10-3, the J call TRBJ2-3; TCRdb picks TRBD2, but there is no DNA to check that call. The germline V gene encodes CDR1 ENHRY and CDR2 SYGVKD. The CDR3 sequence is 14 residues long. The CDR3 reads CATKGLAGPDTQYF.

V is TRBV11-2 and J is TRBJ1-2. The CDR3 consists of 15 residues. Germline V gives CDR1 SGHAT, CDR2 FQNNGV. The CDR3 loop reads CASSLERRLFYGYTF. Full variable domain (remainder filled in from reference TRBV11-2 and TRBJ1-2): EAGVAQSPRYKIIEKRQSVAFWCNPISGHATLYWYQQILGQGPKLLIQFQNNGVVDDSQLPKDRFSAERLKGVDSTLKIQPAKLEDSAVYLCASSLERRLFYGYTFGSGTRLTVV.